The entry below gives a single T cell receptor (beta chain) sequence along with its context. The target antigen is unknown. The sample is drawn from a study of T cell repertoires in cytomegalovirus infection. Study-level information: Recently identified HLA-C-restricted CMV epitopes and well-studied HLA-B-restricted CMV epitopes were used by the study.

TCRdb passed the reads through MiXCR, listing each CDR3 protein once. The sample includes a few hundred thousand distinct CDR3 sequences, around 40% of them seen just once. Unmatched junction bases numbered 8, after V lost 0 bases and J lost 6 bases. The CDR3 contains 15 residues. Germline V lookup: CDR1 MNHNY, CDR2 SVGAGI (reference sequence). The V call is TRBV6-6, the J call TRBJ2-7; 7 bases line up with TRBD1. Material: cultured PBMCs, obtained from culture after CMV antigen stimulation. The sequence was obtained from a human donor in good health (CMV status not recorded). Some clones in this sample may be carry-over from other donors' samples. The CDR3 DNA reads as TGTGCCAGCAGTTACTCAGGGGGCTTAGGGAGCGAGCAGTACTTC. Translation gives CASSYSGGLGSEQYF.